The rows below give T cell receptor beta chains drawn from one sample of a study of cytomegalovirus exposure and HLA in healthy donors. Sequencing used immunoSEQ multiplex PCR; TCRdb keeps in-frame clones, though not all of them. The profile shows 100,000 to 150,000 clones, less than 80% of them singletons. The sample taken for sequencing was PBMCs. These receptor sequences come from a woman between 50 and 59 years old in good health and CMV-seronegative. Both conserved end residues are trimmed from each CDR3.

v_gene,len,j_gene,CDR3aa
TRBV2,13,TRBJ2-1,ASRLAGGPYNEQF
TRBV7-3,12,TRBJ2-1,ASSRGLPGSEQF
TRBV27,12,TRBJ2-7,ASSDPDSIYEQY
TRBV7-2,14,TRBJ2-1,ASSLGPTGGAGLQF
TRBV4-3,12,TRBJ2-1,ASSYSTGDNEQF
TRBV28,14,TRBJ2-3,ASTGSVSGLTDTQY
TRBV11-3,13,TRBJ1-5,ASSPRDRSNQPQH
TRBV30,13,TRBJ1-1,AWTGKSSWNTEAF
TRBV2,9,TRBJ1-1,ASGREAEAF
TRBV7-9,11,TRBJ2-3,SSSFSGEDTQY
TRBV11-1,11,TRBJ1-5,ASSPGLGQPQH
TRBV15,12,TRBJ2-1,ATSTDATYNEQF
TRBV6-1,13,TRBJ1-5,ASRTSGQLNQPQH
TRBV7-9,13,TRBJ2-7,ASSLAGTGSYEQY
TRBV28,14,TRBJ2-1,ASSTVRESSYNEQF
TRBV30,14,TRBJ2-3,AWSVKLVRITDTQY
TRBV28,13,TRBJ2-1,ASRFPGQGINEQF
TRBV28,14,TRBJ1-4,ASSLRAAGVFEKLF
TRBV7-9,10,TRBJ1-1,SSSRGFTEAF
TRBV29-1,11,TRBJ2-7,SVAGTASYEQY
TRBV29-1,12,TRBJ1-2,SVGSWGVADGYT
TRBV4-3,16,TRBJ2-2,ASSQSVLGSPYTGELF
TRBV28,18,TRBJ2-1,ASSFVGREPMEGDYNEQF
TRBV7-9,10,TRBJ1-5,SSTQAGQPQH
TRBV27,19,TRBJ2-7,ASSDYNKLAGGPYSPGEQY
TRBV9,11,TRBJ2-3,ASSAHSTDTQY
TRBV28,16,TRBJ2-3,ASSIPPGTSAFPYTQY
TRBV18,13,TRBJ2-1,ASSPSRGSNNEQF
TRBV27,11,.,ASSGLAVYEQY